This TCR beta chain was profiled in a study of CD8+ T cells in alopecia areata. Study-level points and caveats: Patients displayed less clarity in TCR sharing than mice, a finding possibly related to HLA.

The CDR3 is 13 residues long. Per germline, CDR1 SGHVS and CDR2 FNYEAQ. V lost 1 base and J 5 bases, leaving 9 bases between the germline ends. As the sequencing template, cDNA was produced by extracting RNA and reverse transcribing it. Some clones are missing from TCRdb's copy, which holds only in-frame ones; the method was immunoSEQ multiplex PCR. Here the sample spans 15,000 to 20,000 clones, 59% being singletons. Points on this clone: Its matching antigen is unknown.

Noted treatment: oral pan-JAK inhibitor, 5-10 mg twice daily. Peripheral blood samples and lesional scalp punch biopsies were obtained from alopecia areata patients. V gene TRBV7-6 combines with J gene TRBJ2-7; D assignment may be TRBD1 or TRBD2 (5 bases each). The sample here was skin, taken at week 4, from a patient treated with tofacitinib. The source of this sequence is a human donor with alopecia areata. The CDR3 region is CASSLGLGDEQYF. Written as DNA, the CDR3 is TGTGCCAGCAGCTTAGGATTGGGGGACGAGCAGTACTTC.